What follows describes a single T cell receptor (beta chain). What it binds is unknown. This sample is drawn from a study of OX40 agonist ivuxolimab in advanced cancers. Whole-study findings and limits: On average, a greater number of expanded clones characterised CD8+ T cells relative to CD4+.

The method was immunoSEQ multiplex PCR; TCRdb's version includes in-frame clones alone and lacks a portion of them. Among over 30,000 clones listed, around 90% were seen once. The V gene lost 0 bases and the J gene lost 5 bases, with 7 bases spanning the gap. CDR3 length: 13 residues. The germline V gene has CDR1 MNHEY and CDR2 SMNVEV (reference sequence). This TCR came from an adult with an advanced solid tumor such as melanoma, head and neck, liver or kidney cancer. The V call is TRBV27, the J call TRBJ1-1, with D perhaps matching TRBD1 (6 bases). The material was CD4+ or CD8+ T cells sorted from blood, obtained in a trial of the OX40 agonist ivuxolimab. The CDR3 is CASSLSQGTEAFF. The CDR3 region has the DNA TGTGCCAGCAGTTTATCCCAGGGGACTGAAGCTTTCTTT.